These 26 T cell receptor beta chains originate from one sample sequenced in a study of T cell responses to AZD1222 COVID-19 vaccine. Data came from immunoSEQ multiplex PCR; TCRdb stores just in-frame clones and leaves some out. Of about 150,000 clones listed, about 92% are singletons. The source was peripheral blood, collected on day 0 of AZD1222 vaccination. The receptors originated from an adult in good health.

V usage is TRBV19 and J usage is TRBJ2-1; TRBD2 matches at 8 bases. V trimming: 3 bases; J trimming: 6 bases; junction bases outside the gene matches: 1. This CDR3 has 13 residues. Germline assignment: CDR1 LNHDA and CDR2 SQIVND (reference sequence). This CDR3 reads CASSIGLANEQFF. In DNA, the CDR3 is TGTGCCAGTAGTATCGGACTAGCCAATGAGCAGTTCTTC. Full variable domain (outside the CDR3, taken from reference TRBV19 and TRBJ2-1): DGGITQSPKYLFRKEGQNVTLSCEQNLNHDAMYWYRQDPGQGLRLIYYSQIVNDFQKGDIAEGYSVSREKKESFPLTVTSAQKNPTAFYLCASSIGLANEQFFGPGTRLTVL.

The genes are TRBV5-1 and TRBJ2-7; D may be TRBD1 (5 bases). Germline V CDR1 and CDR2: SGHRS, YFSETQ. V lost 4 bases to trimming and J lost 3 bases, with 14 bases between them. The CDR3 has 14 residues. For the CDR3, the DNA is TGCGCCAGCAGCAATCGTAATCAGGGCTACGAGCAGTACTTC. It specifies CASSNRNQGYEQYF.

The chain links TRBV5-4 to TRBJ2-2; D is possibly TRBD2 (6 bases). CDR1 SGHNT and CDR2 YYREEE come from the germline V gene (reference sequence). V shed 0 bases and J shed 3 bases, with 12 bases lying between them. This CDR3 comprises 16 residues. The CDR3 nucleotides are TGTGCCAGCAGCTTGGGGTCGCGGGGAGACACCGGGGAGCTGTTTTTT. Amino acids: CASSLGSRGDTGELFF.

V and J are TRBV7-3 and TRBJ2-1; 8 bases are shared with TRBD1. The CDR3 is 16 residues long. Germline values: CDR1 SGHTA, CDR2 FQGTGA. Trimming took 5 bases from V and 8 from J; bases not matched to a gene: 14. The CDR3 region has the DNA TGTGCCAGCAGCAAGCAGACAGGGGCCTGGGAGCATGAGCAGTTCTTC. Protein sequence: CASSKQTGAWEHEQFF.

The rearrangement joins TRBV5-1 to TRBJ2-6; possibly TRBD1 for D (6 bases). The ends were cut back, 2 bases at V and 0 bases at J, with 6 bases in the middle. CDR1 and CDR2 from the germline V gene are SGHRS and YFSETQ. This CDR3 has 15 amino acids. CDR3 sequence reads: CASSLQGSGANVLTF. As DNA, the CDR3 is TGCGCCAGCAGCTTACAGGGCTCTGGGGCCAACGTCCTGACTTTC.

This clone was counted a few times. The genes are TRBV10-3 and TRBJ2-1; weak D call: TRBD1 (6 bases). V lost 3 bases and J lost 6, with 12 bases in between. CDR3 length: 14 residues. From germline, CDR1 is ENHRY and CDR2 SYGVKD. CDR3 residues: CAISDLGASNEQFF. For the CDR3, the DNA is TGTGCCATCAGTGATCTGGGGGCGTCCAATGAGCAGTTCTTC.

V and J are TRBV27 and TRBJ2-5, with 9 bases matching TRBD2. The CDR3 has 18 residues. Per germline, CDR1 MNHEY and CDR2 SMNVEV (reference sequence). The V and J ends lost 2 bases and 4 bases, in that order; junction bases with no gene match: 14. DNA for the CDR3: TGTGCCAGCAGTTTAGGGAAAGTAGCGGGGGCCCGTATAGAGACCCAGTACTTC. This codes for CASSLGKVAGARIETQYF.

The CDR3: CASSFRDRNQETQYF. DNA for the CDR3: TGTGCCAGCAGCTTCCGGGACAGGAACCAAGAGACCCAGTACTTC. This sequence joins TRBV7-9 and TRBJ2-5, with 8 bases aligning to TRBD1. The germline CDR1 and CDR2 sequences are SEHNR and FQNEAQ (reference sequence). V shed 3 bases and J 0 bases; nucleotides not matched to a gene: 3. The length of the CDR3 is 15 residues.

This chain uses TRBV2 with TRBJ2-7; D not certain. Germline assignment: CDR1 SNHLY and CDR2 FYNNEI. Trimming pared 4 bases from V and 6 bases from J, leaving 10 bases between. This CDR3 has 12 residues. CDR3 region: CASSASLGEQYF. Written as DNA, the CDR3 is TGTGCCAGCAGTGCCTCTCTCGGCGAGCAGTACTTC.

This clone has more than one count but fewer than ten. This chain uses TRBV2 with TRBJ1-6, with 7 nucleotides matching TRBD1. This CDR3 spans 15 amino acids. Germline loops: CDR1 SNHLY, CDR2 FYNNEI. Trimming cost V 6 bases and J 7 bases; bases outside gene matches: 9. The CDR3 is CASSNRQGTNSPLHF. For the CDR3, the DNA is TGTGCCAGCAGCAATCGACAGGGAACGAATTCACCCCTCCACTTT.

The rearrangement links TRBV7-6 to TRBJ2-2; D is possibly TRBD2 (5 bases). Germline CDR1 reads SGHVS; CDR2 reads FNYEAQ. The CDR3 is made up of 15 amino acids. Trimming cost V 5 bases and J 0 bases, with 10 bases left between them. This chain's CDR3 is CASSAGATNTGELFF. The CDR3 DNA follows: TGTGCCAGCAGCGCGGGCGCAACGAACACCGGGGAGCTGTTTTTT.

To note about this clone: In the same sample, other DNA sequences code for this CDR3. This rearrangement joins TRBV7-9 to TRBJ2-1, with 11 bases fitting TRBD2. Germline CDR1 SEHNR, CDR2 FQNEAQ (reference sequence). The CDR3 length is 16 residues. V trimming: 5 bases; J trimming: 2 bases; junction bases outside the gene matches: 5. The DNA of the CDR3 is TGTGCCAGCAGCCTCTCACTAGCGGGAGCCTACAATGAGCAGTTCTTC. Its translation: CASSLSLAGAYNEQFF.

V usage is TRBV21-1 and J usage is TRBJ1-2; the table's D call TRBD1 went unverified against the DNA. TRBV21-1 is annotated as a pseudogene. The CDR3 spans 11 residues. CDR3 sequence reads: CASSRGCGYTF. CDR3 coding DNA: TGTGCCAGCTCAAGGGGTTGTGGCTACACCTTC.

This clone was counted once. The rearrangement links TRBV27 to TRBJ1-2; D gene unclear. In germline, CDR1 is MNHEY, CDR2 SMNVEV (reference sequence). V gave up 6 bases and J gave up 2 bases, with 13 bases separating them. The CDR3 loop spans 14 amino acids. CDR3 DNA sequence: TGTGCCAGCAGCCCCAAGGCCGTGAACTATGGCTACACCTTC. Translating gives CASSPKAVNYGYTF.

Regarding this clone: The germline gene is not matched at one end of the junction; a read error may be the cause. V usage is TRBV12-3 or TRBV12-4 and J usage is TRBJ2-1; D gene unclear. This CDR3 contains 12 residues. Written as DNA, the CDR3 is TGTGCCAGCGTTTACTCCAACAATGAGCAGTTCTTC. Protein sequence: CASVYSNNEQFF.

This clone was counted once. The rearrangement links TRBV7-2 to TRBJ2-5; tentatively, D is TRBD2 (6 bases). There are 15 residues in the CDR3. From germline, CDR1 is SGHTA and CDR2 FQGNSA. The V gene lost 3 bases and the J gene lost 5 bases, with 16 bases spanning the gap. The CDR3 loop is CASSLGGSQWETQYF. The CDR3 nucleotides are TGTGCCAGCAGCTTGGGGGGAAGCCAATGGGAGACCCAGTACTTC.

The chain uses TRBV19 and TRBJ1-1; D unclear. V was cut by 3 bases and J by 0 bases, with 5 bases left in between. CDR3 length equals 13 residues. CDR1 and CDR2 (germline): LNHDA, SQIVND (reference sequence). CDR3 nucleotide sequence: TGTGCCAGTAGTATCGCCGTGAACACTGAAGCTTTCTTT. Its translation: CASSIAVNTEAFF.

This clone was seen only once. The V gene is TRBV7-8, the J gene TRBJ1-1; 7 nucleotides match TRBD1. Trimming took 5 bases from V and 1 from J; bases not matched to a gene: 1. CDR1 SGHVS and CDR2 FQNEAQ come from the germline V gene. This CDR3 comprises 13 residues. CDR3 bases: TGTGCCAGCAGCCGGGACAGGAACACTGAAGCTTTCTTT. Residues: CASSRDRNTEAFF.

This chain connects TRBV6-5 to TRBJ1-6, with TRBD1 as a possible D gene (5 bases). The CDR3 totals 14 residues. With 2 bases removed from V and 7 bases from J, the gap between germline ends came to 9 bases. Germline V gene sequence: CDR1 MNHEY, CDR2 SVGAGI. The CDR3 sequence: CASSYRGSNSPLHF. DNA for the CDR3: TGTGCCAGCAGTTACCGGGGGTCCAATTCACCCCTCCACTTT.

This clone was detected only once. CDR3 sequence reads: CASSLGTGSEAFF. The CDR3 nucleotides read TGTGCCAGCAGCTTAGGGACAGGATCTGAAGCTTTCTTT. The chain has TRBV7-3 and TRBJ1-1, with TRBD1 identical over 8 bases. The CDR3 runs to 13 residues. After removal of 2 bases from V and 6 bases from J, the junction contained 2 bases not matched to a gene. Germline-derived CDR1 and CDR2 are SGHTA and FQGTGA.

The rearrangement joins TRBV2 to TRBJ1-6, with D hard to call. Per germline, CDR1 SNHLY and CDR2 FYNNEI. The CDR3 runs 16 residues. V lost 4 bases and J 0 bases, leaving 10 bases between the germline ends. The CDR3 region is CASSVQGSSYNSPLHF. CDR3 sequence (DNA): TGTGCCAGCAGTGTCCAAGGTAGCTCCTATAATTCACCCCTCCACTTT. Looking up the rest from reference TRBV2 and TRBJ1-6 gives the full variable domain: EPEVTQTPSHQVTQMGQEVILRCVPISNHLYFYWYRQILGQKVEFLVSFYNNEISEKSEIFDDQFSVERPDGSNFTLKIRSTKLEDSAMYFCASSVQGSSYNSPLHFGNGTRLTVT.

The V gene is TRBV19, the J gene TRBJ1-2, with D unresolved. The CDR3 extends over 14 amino acids. Germline V gene sequence: CDR1 LNHDA, CDR2 SQIVND (reference sequence). Between the trimmed V and J ends, which lost 3 bases and 4 bases, there was a span of 12 bases. The CDR3 sequence is CASSIRGRLYGYTF. CDR3 nucleotides: TGTGCCAGTAGTATCCGGGGTCGCCTCTATGGCTACACCTTC. Looking up the rest from reference TRBV19 and TRBJ1-2 gives the full variable domain: DGGITQSPKYLFRKEGQNVTLSCEQNLNHDAMYWYRQDPGQGLRLIYYSQIVNDFQKGDIAEGYSVSREKKESFPLTVTSAQKNPTAFYLCASSIRGRLYGYTFGSGTRLTVV.

This chain uses TRBV30 with TRBJ1-6; D call uncertain. Germline assignment: CDR1 GTSNPN and CDR2 SVGIG (reference sequence). This CDR3 is 12 amino acids long. Trimming took off 3 bases at V and 4 bases at J, with 4 bases between the two ends. DNA for the CDR3: TGTGCCTGGAGCGAGTATAATTCACCCCTCCACTTT. It yields the protein CAWSEYNSPLHF.

This clone has just one count. The CDR3 spells CASSSLQSSSGANVLTF. Here the CDR3 DNA reads TGCGCCAGCAGCTCATTACAGAGTAGCTCTGGGGCCAACGTCCTGACTTTC. The V and J genes are TRBV5-1 and TRBJ2-6; no clear D. The CDR3 is made up of 17 amino acids. V was shortened by 3 bases and J by 0 bases, with 13 bases between the two germline ends. From germline, CDR1 is SGHRS and CDR2 YFSETQ.

The chain employs TRBV5-4 and TRBJ2-1, with D perhaps TRBD2 (7 bases). The CDR3 sequence is 16 residues long. Germline CDR1 is SGHNT and CDR2 is YYREEE (reference sequence). Trimming took off 1 base at V and 8 bases at J, with 19 bases between the two ends. CDR3 sequence: CASSLSQGRGRDEQFF. Written as DNA, the CDR3 is TGTGCCAGCAGCTTGTCACAGGGAAGGGGGAGGGATGAGCAGTTCTTC.

This chain links TRBV18 with TRBJ2-2; D possibly corresponds to TRBD1 (6 bases). CDR1 and CDR2 (germline): KGHSH, LQKENI. This CDR3 has 16 residues. Trimming pared 3 bases from V and 0 bases from J, leaving 11 bases between. CDR3 residues: CASSPSQGTNTGELFF. The CDR3 region has the DNA TGTGCCAGCTCACCTTCACAGGGTACGAACACCGGGGAGCTGTTTTTT.